This T cell receptor beta chain is from a study of shared clonotypes between healthy human individuals. Generated by immunoSEQ multiplex PCR, the TCRdb table keeps only in-frame clones and is missing some. The sample consists of under 650,000 clones, about 96% of them appearing once. V was clipped by 2 bases and J by 6 bases, with 14 bases between them. The CDR3 spans 14 residues. Germline V gene sequence: CDR1 PRHDT, CDR2 FYEKMQ (reference sequence). The source material was naive CD4+ T cells sorted from blood. Subset defined: CD45RA+ positively selected. The receptor was derived from a woman between 25 and 40 years old in good health. The chain employs TRBV13 and TRBJ2-7; possibly TRBD1 for D (6 bases). The DNA of the CDR3 is TGTGCCAGCAGCTTATCTTGGGGGCTGGGCGAGCAGTACTTC. The encoded protein is CASSLSWGLGEQYF.